These T cell receptor beta chains were read from a single sample in a study of T cell responses to AZD1222 COVID-19 vaccine. Sequencing was performed with immunoSEQ multiplex PCR; in TCRdb, only in-frame clones are kept and a portion is missing. The sample has more than 85,000 clones, 75% to 90% seen once. The sequences come from peripheral blood, collected on day 0 of AZD1222 vaccination. All receptors derive from an adult in good health. The CDR3 runs from the conserved cysteine through the conserved F or W. A D gene is named only where the DNA matches it firmly. The size of a clone is reported for some rows only, either as once, few or many, or as a class for expanded clones.

>TRBJ2-1|NA|TRBV29-1|NA
TGCAGCGTTGACGGCGGGGCCCCACCCGACTCCTACAATGAGCAGTTCTTC
CSVDGGAPPDSYNEQFF
>TRBJ1-5|NA|TRBV30|NA
TGTGCCTGGAGTGACGGGACTTCGAATCAGCCCCAGCATTTT
CAWSDGTSNQPQHF
>TRBJ1-3|few|TRBV30|NA
TGTGCCTGGAGTATTAACGTCGGGGACACCATATATTTT
CAWSINVGDTIYF
>TRBJ2-2|few|TRBV30|NA
TGTGCCTGGAGTTCTCACCGGGGGGAGCTGTTTTTT
CAWSSHRGELFF
>TRBJ2-7|NA|TRBV28|TRBD2
TGTGCCAGCAGTTCCTATGCGAGAGGGACTAAAATCTACGAGCAGTACTTC
CASSSYARGTKIYEQYF
>TRBJ1-6|few|TRBV19|NA
TGTGCCAGTAGTAACAGGGAATATTCACCCCTCCACTTT
CASSNREYSPLHF
>TRBJ1-5|NA|TRBV19|TRBD1
TGTGCCAGTAGTATGATGGGACAGGGGAGAAATCAGCCCCAGCATTTT
CASSMMGQGRNQPQHF
>TRBJ2-3|NA|TRBV2|TRBD1
TGTGCCAGCAGTTTCAGGGGGCGGCAAGATACGCAGTATTTT
CASSFRGRQDTQYF
>TRBJ1-6|NA|TRBV3-1/TRBV3-2|NA
TGTGCCAGCAGCCGGTTAAGCTCCTATAATTCACCCCTCCACTTT
CASSRLSSYNSPLHF
>TRBJ2-7|NA|TRBV4-2|TRBD1
TGTGCCAGCAGCCACCCGGGGACAGGGGACCCCTACGAGCAGTACTTC
CASSHPGTGDPYEQYF
>TRBJ1-2|many|TRBV14|NA
TGTGCCAGCAGCCAAGGTGCGCAGACAGTAAACTATGGCTACACCTTC
CASSQGAQTVNYGYTF
>TRBJ2-7|NA|TRBV4-2|NA
TGTGCCAGCAGCCAAGGTTCCGTACAGAACTACGAGCAGTACTTC
CASSQGSVQNYEQYF
>TRBJ1-5|NA|TRBV27|NA
TGTGCCAGCAGTTTATTGGCAGGGCTAGGACAGCCCCAGCATTTT
CASSLLAGLGQPQHF
>TRBJ1-5|NA|TRBV7-2|NA
TGTGCCAGCAGCCTCCCGAATCAGCCCCAGCATTTT
CASSLPNQPQHF
>TRBJ2-5|NA|TRBV5-4|NA
TGTGCCAGCAGCTTGAGGGGGGTAGAGACCCAGTACTTC
CASSLRGVETQYF
>TRBJ1-1|NA|TRBV28|NA
TGTGCCAGCAGTTTATTTGGTAAGGTACTGAACACTGAAGCTTTCTTT
CASSLFGKVLNTEAFF
>TRBJ1-2|NA|TRBV4-1|NA
TGCGCCAGCAGCCAAGATTTTGTTGTGTCATCCGGTACCTATGGCTACACCTTC
CASSQDFVVSSGTYGYTF
>TRBJ2-3|NA|TRBV24-1|NA
TGTGCCACCAGTGAACCCGGACAGTCTTCAGATACGCAGTATTTT
CATSEPGQSSDTQYF
>TRBJ2-5|NA|TRBV5-1|TRBD1
TGCGCCAGCAGTCCCGGGACAGGGGGGGAGACCCAGTACTTC
CASSPGTGGETQYF
>TRBJ1-4|few|TRBV2|TRBD1
TGTGCCAGCAGTGAAGACAGGGGGGATGAAAAACTGTTTTTT
CASSEDRGDEKLFF
>TRBJ2-7|NA|TRBV6-1|NA
TGTGCCAGCAGTGAAAGTTGGATCCACGAGCAGTACTTC
CASSESWIHEQYF
>TRBJ2-1|NA|TRBV29-1|NA
TGCAGCGTTGAAGCTAGCGTAGACAATGAGCAGTTCTTC
CSVEASVDNEQFF
>TRBJ2-7|once|TRBV14|TRBD2
TGTGCCAGCAGCCGACTAGCGGGGGGGAGAGAGCAGTACTTC
CASSRLAGGREQYF
>TRBJ2-2|NA|TRBV9|NA
TGTGCCAGCAGCGCTCGAGAGACAGGGGAGGGCGGGGAGCTGTTTTTT
CASSARETGEGGELFF
>TRBJ2-6|NA|TRBV7-9|TRBD1
TGTGCCAGCAGCGGGACAGGCGCTACTGGGGCCAACGTCCTGACTTTC
CASSGTGATGANVLTF
>TRBJ2-7|NA|TRBV3-1/TRBV3-2|NA
TGTGCCAGCAGCCAGGACATACGCGAGCAGTACTTC
CASSQDIREQYF
>TRBJ1-2|NA|TRBV6-7|TRBD1
TGTGCCAGCAGTTACGCGGTGGGCGGACAGGGAGATTTTAACTATGGCTACACCTTC
CASSYAVGGQGDFNYGYTF
>TRBJ2-1|NA|TRBV7-9|NA
TGTGCCAGCAGCTTAGACACAGATGAGCAGTTCTTC
CASSLDTDEQFF
>TRBJ1-2|once|TRBV24-1|NA
TGTGCCACCAGTGATACCCGGACAGCCTATGGCTACACCTTC
CATSDTRTAYGYTF
>TRBJ2-3|NA|TRBV3-1/TRBV3-2|TRBD1
TGTGCCAGCAGCCAATCGGACAGGGCTCCAGATACGCAGTATTTT
CASSQSDRAPDTQYF
>TRBJ2-3|few|TRBV10-2|NA
TGCGCCAGCAGCCCCGGACTACCTTTGGCAGATACGCAGTATTTT
CASSPGLPLADTQYF
>TRBJ2-7|NA|TRBV19|TRBD1
TGTGCCAGTAGTTTCCGGACAGGGGCGGGCGAGCAGTACTTC
CASSFRTGAGEQYF
>TRBJ1-1|NA|TRBV5-1|NA
TGCGCCAGCAGCTTACGGACGGTGAACACTGAAGCTTTCTTT
CASSLRTVNTEAFF
>TRBJ2-1|NA|TRBV7-2|TRBD2
TGTGCCAGCAGCTCGACTAGCGATGCTGAGCAGTTCTTC
CASSSTSDAEQFF
>TRBJ2-5|NA|TRBV10-2|TRBD1
TGCGCCAGCAGTGAGTCGACGAGGGGGCGGGAGACCCAGTACTTC
CASSESTRGRETQYF
>TRBJ2-7|NA|TRBV28|NA
TGTGCCAGCAGTTTAGGGGCAGCGGAGAAACAGTACTTC
CASSLGAAEKQYF
>TRBJ1-2|NA|TRBV7-2|NA
TGTGCCAGCAGCGGGGAAGATAGCCTCTACACCTTC
CASSGEDSLYTF
>TRBJ1-1|NA|TRBV28|NA
TGTGCCAGCAGTTTACCTGTCCGGCAGGAGAACACTGAAGCTTTCTTT
CASSLPVRQENTEAFF
>TRBJ2-7|NA|TRBV7-9|NA
TGTGCCAGCAGCCAGGACATCTCCTACGAGCAGTACTTC
CASSQDISYEQYF
>TRBJ1-3|NA|TRBV28|NA
TGTGCCAGCAGTTTAAGTTGGGGATCTGGAAACACCATATATTTT
CASSLSWGSGNTIYF
>TRBJ2-2|few|TRBV10-1|NA
TGCGCCAGCAAGGACAGTTACACCGGGGAGCTGTTTTTT
CASKDSYTGELFF
>TRBJ1-1|NA|TRBV3-1/TRBV3-2|NA
TGTGCCAGCAGCCGCCGGGTTGAGAATCAAGCTTTCTTT
CASSRRVENQAFF
>TRBJ2-5|NA|TRBV5-4|TRBD2
TGTGCCAGCAGCCGGGAGGGGGGCCGTAGGGAGACCCAGTACTTC
CASSREGGRRETQYF
>TRBJ2-2|NA|TRBV10-2|NA
TGCGCCAGCAAACGGGGCACGAACACCGGGGAGCTGTTTTTT
CASKRGTNTGELFF
>TRBJ2-5|once|TRBV19|TRBD1
TGTGCCAGTAGTTCGTGGACAGGGCAAGAGACCCAGTACTTC
CASSSWTGQETQYF
>TRBJ1-3|NA|TRBV19|NA
TGTGCCAGTATGGGTGGCCCTTACTCTGGAAACACCATATATTTT
CASMGGPYSGNTIYF
>TRBJ2-2|NA|TRBV5-6|NA
TGTGCCAGCAGCCCGAGAGCCGGGGAGCTGTTTTTT
CASSPRAGELFF
>TRBJ1-2|medium-sized|TRBV4-2|NA
TGTGCCAGCAGCCAAGAAGGGTGGGGTTCCTATGGCTACACCTTC
CASSQEGWGSYGYTF
>TRBJ1-2|NA|TRBV4-2|TRBD1
TGTGCCAGCAGCCCCCCGACAGGGATCTATGGCTACACCTTC
CASSPPTGIYGYTF
>TRBJ1-2|NA|TRBV4-3|NA
TGCGCCAGCAGCCAAGATGTTAACTATGGCTACACCTTC
CASSQDVNYGYTF
>TRBJ2-1|NA|TRBV5-5|NA
TGTGCCAGCAGCTCGAAAAAGACTAGCTACAATGAGCAGTTCTTC
CASSSKKTSYNEQFF
>TRBJ1-6|NA|TRBV7-2|TRBD1
TGTGCCAGCAGCTGGAGGAGGGGCAGGGGGGATTCACCCCTCCACTTT
CASSWRRGRGDSPLHF
>TRBJ2-7|NA|TRBV27|TRBD1
TGTGCCAGCAGCCCGACACCCACCGGGACAGGGGTCTACGAGCAGTACTTC
CASSPTPTGTGVYEQYF
>TRBJ2-5|NA|TRBV7-8|NA
TGTGCCAGCAGCCTGCCCCCCCAGACCCAGTACTTC
CASSLPPQTQYF
>TRBJ1-2|NA|TRBV7-2|NA
TGTGCCAGCAGCTTAATGGCAGGCGCCTATGGCTACACCTTC
CASSLMAGAYGYTF
>TRBJ1-4|NA|TRBV30|TRBD1
TGTGGGGGGACAGGTGATGGCGGTGAAAAACTGTTTTTT
CGGTGDGGEKLFF
>TRBJ2-5|once|TRBV6-2/TRBV6-3|NA
TGTGCCAGCAGCCCCGGATGGACTATTACAGAAGGGACCCAGTACTTC
CASSPGWTITEGTQYF
>TRBJ2-7|NA|TRBV7-2|TRBD1
TGTGCCAGCAGCTTAGCGGGGGACAGGGGGTTCTCCTACGAGCAGTACTTC
CASSLAGDRGFSYEQYF